This T cell receptor (beta chain) was obtained from a study of PD-L1 blockade in urothelial cancer. The repertoire was sequenced with immunoSEQ multiplex PCR; TCRdb's copy has only in-frame clones and lacks some. The repertoire consists of some 50,000 clones, with 70% to 85% occurring once and the leading ten covering 1.5% to 2%. This CDR3 is 16 amino acids long. Germline CDR1 is MGHRA and CDR2 is YSYEKL. V shed 0 bases, J shed 1 base, and the junction held 5 bases outside the gene matches. Time point denoted: peripheral blood 6 weeks after treatment start. The chain recombines TRBV4-1 with TRBJ2-7, with 8 bases fitting TRBD1. The sequence was collected from a man over 45 with urothelial cancer. Sequences were derived from PBMCs, sampled around atezolizumab (anti-PD-L1) treatment. CDR3 nucleotide sequence: TGCGCCAGCAGCCAAGAAAGGACAGGGTTATCCTACGAGCAGTACTTC. The encoded protein is CASSQERTGLSYEQYF.